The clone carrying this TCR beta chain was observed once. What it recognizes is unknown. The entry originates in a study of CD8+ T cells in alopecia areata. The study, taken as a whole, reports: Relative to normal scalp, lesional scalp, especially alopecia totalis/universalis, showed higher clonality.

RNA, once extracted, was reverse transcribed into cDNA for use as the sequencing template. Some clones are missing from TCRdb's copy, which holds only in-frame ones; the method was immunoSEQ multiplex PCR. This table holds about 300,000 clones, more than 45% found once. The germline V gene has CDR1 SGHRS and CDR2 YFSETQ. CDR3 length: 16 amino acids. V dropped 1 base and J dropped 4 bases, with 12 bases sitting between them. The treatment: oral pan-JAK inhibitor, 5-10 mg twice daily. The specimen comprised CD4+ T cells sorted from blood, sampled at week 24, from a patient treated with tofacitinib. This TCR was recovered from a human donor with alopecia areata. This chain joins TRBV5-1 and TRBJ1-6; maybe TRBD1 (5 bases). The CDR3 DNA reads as TGCGCCAGCAGCTTGCAGGGAAGGGATTATAATTCACCCCTCCACTTT. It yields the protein CASSLQGRDYNSPLHF.